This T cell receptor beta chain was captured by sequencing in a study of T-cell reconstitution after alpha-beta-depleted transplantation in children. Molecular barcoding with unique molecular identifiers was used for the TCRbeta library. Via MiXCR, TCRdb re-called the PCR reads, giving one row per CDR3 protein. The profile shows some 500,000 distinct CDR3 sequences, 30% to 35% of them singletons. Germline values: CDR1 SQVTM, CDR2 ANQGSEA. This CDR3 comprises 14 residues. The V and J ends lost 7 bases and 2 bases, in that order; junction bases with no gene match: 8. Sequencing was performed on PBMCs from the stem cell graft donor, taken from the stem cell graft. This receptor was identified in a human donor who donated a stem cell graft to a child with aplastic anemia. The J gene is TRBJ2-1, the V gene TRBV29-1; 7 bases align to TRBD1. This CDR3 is CSAAGTDAYNEQFF. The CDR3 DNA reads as TGCAGCGCGGCCGGGACAGATGCCTACAATGAGCAGTTCTTC.